Following are 28 T cell receptor beta chains from one sample sequenced in a study of blood T cell repertoires in COVID-19. The table came from immunoSEQ multiplex PCR; TCRdb's copy has only in-frame clones and leaves some out. The sample carries 390,000 or so clones, roughly 86% recorded once. The specimen was peripheral blood. The source of these receptors is a woman in her 30s with COVID-19, enrolled during active disease.

This chain joins TRBV7-8 and TRBJ2-5; 9 nucleotides agree with TRBD2. Germline assignment: CDR1 SGHVS and CDR2 FQNEAQ. This CDR3 comprises 17 residues. After removal of 1 base from V and 1 base from J, the junction contained 7 bases not matched to a gene. CDR3: CASSLGNLAGLQETQYF. CDR3 in DNA: TGTGCCAGCAGCTTAGGAAATCTAGCGGGGCTCCAAGAGACCCAGTACTTC.

This clone has more than one count but fewer than ten. The genes are TRBV2 and TRBJ2-5, with TRBD2 identical over 12 bases. Trimming removed 6 bases from V and 4 bases from J; junction bases left unmatched: 3. The CDR3 spans 14 residues. The V gene's germline CDR1 is SNHLY and CDR2 FYNNEI. CDR3: CASSGTSGLETQYF. The CDR3 coding sequence is TGTGCCAGCAGCGGGACTAGCGGGCTAGAGACCCAGTACTTC.

DNA of the CDR3: TGTGCCACCAGTGACCCCGGGACACACAATGAGCAGTTCTTC. Encoded protein: CATSDPGTHNEQFF. This chain uses TRBV24-1 with TRBJ2-1; maybe TRBD1 (6 bases). V was shortened by 4 bases and J by 5 bases, with 11 bases between the two germline ends. The CDR3 is made up of 14 amino acids. Germline V gene data show CDR1 as KGHDR and CDR2 as SFDVKD.

J is TRBJ1-3 and V is TRBV9, with 7 bases lining up with TRBD1. The CDR3 loop spans 15 amino acids. The germline CDR1 and CDR2 sequences are SGDLS and YYNGEE. V shed 3 bases, J shed 4 bases, and the junction held 7 bases outside the gene matches. The CDR3 region is CASSGSLTGGNTIYF. For the CDR3, the DNA is TGTGCCAGCAGCGGTTCACTGACAGGGGGAAACACCATATATTTT.

The chain is built from TRBV6-5 and TRBJ1-2; TRBD1 agrees at 7 bases. CDR1 and CDR2 (germline): MNHEY, SVGAGI. J was trimmed by 6 bases and V by 7 bases; bases with no gene match: 8. The CDR3 extends over 13 amino acids. In DNA, the CDR3 is TGTGCCAGCACAACGACAGGGTTCGATGGCTACACCTTC. Protein product: CASTTTGFDGYTF.

The gene calls are TRBV19 and TRBJ2-7; a weak D match, TRBD2 (6 bases). Germline assignment: CDR1 LNHDA and CDR2 SQIVND (reference sequence). V was clipped by 4 bases and J by 3 bases, with 13 bases between them. The CDR3 totals 14 residues. The CDR3 is CASSNLAGIYEQYF. The CDR3 nucleotides read TGTGCCAGTAGTAATCTGGCGGGAATCTACGAGCAGTACTTC.

The V gene is TRBV27, the J gene TRBJ1-5, with 9 nucleotides matching TRBD1. The J segment lost 6 bases and the V segment lost 1 base, leaving 7 bases of the junction unmatched. Germline V gene lookup returns CDR1 MNHEY and CDR2 SMNVEV (reference sequence). The CDR3 sequence is 16 residues long. The CDR3 DNA reads as TGTGCCAGCAGTTTATTGGGACAGGGACCCAGTCAGCCCCAGCATTTT. Its translation is CASSLLGQGPSQPQHF.

This clone was detected once. V is TRBV7-2 and J is TRBJ2-5; 15 bases align to TRBD2. CDR1 and CDR2 from the germline V gene are SGHTA and FQGNSA. The V and J ends lost 4 bases and 5 bases, in that order; junction bases with no gene match: 5. The CDR3 has 16 amino acids. The CDR3 bases are TGTGCCAGCAGCTCAGGACTAGCGGGGGGGGTCGAGACCCAGTACTTC. Residues: CASSSGLAGGVETQYF.

The chain joins TRBV21-1 to TRBJ1-6; the listed D gene, TRBD1, was not tested against the DNA. TRBV21-1 is designated a pseudogene. CDR3 length: 17 amino acids. The CDR3 DNA sequence: TGTGCCAGCAGCAACCGGGGGGGACAGGGATTGGATTCACCCCTCCACTTT. Translating gives CASSNRGGQGLDSPLHF.

The chain joins TRBV28 to TRBJ2-3; D call uncertain. This CDR3 is 15 amino acids long. The V gene lost 5 bases and the J gene lost 2 bases, with 14 bases spanning the gap. The V gene's germline CDR1 is MDHEN and CDR2 SYDVKM. This chain's CDR3 is CASSRQKDYTDTQYF. DNA for the CDR3: TGTGCCAGCAGTCGCCAGAAAGATTACACAGATACGCAGTATTTT.

As concerns this clone: Distinct nucleotide sequences in the sample also encode this CDR3. This chain links TRBV10-3 with TRBJ2-7; perhaps TRBD2 as D (5 bases). Germline V gene sequence: CDR1 ENHRY, CDR2 SYGVKD. Trimming pared 6 bases from V and 0 bases from J, leaving 6 bases between. The CDR3 totals 12 residues. The CDR3 bases are TGTGCCATCAGCGCGGGCTCCTACGAGCAGTACTTC. Its translation: CAISAGSYEQYF.

This clone has only one observation. The chain links TRBV4-3 to TRBJ1-2; D not resolved. Germline V gives CDR1 LGHNA, CDR2 YSLEER. The CDR3 is 15 amino acids. V shed 1 base and J shed 5 bases, with 14 bases lying between them. The DNA of the CDR3 is TGCGCCAGCAGCCAAGGTTTTCGCAGGAAATATGGCTACACCTTC. Encoded protein: CASSQGFRRKYGYTF.

The rearrangement uses TRBV2 and TRBJ1-1; tentatively, D is TRBD1 (5 bases). Trimming left V 2 bases short and J 3 bases short, with 7 bases between. Germline lookup yields CDR1 SNHLY and CDR2 FYNNEI. The CDR3 spans 13 residues. The CDR3 loop reads CASSERRDTEAFF. CDR3 bases: TGTGCCAGCAGTGAACGCAGGGACACTGAAGCTTTCTTT. Variable domain in full (rest from reference TRBV2 and TRBJ1-1): EPEVTQTPSHQVTQMGQEVILRCVPISNHLYFYWYRQILGQKVEFLVSFYNNEISEKSEIFDDQFSVERPDGSNFTLKIRSTKLEDSAMYFCASSERRDTEAFFGQGTRLTVV.

The CDR3: CASSQGTSGNSYEQYF. CDR3 in DNA: TGCGCCAGCAGCCAAGGAACTAGCGGAAACTCCTACGAGCAGTACTTC. V gene TRBV4-3 combines with J gene TRBJ2-7; the match to TRBD2 covers 8 bases. CDR3 length equals 16 residues. V gave up 1 base and J gave up 0 bases; unmatched junction bases: 5. Germline CDR1 and CDR2: LGHNA and YSLEER.

This chain uses TRBV14 with TRBJ1-5; no reliable D call. V lost 0 bases, J lost 0 bases, and 12 bases lay in between. Germline V gives CDR1 SGHDN, CDR2 FVKESK. This CDR3 has 17 amino acids. The CDR3 here is CASSQDLSSNSNQPQHF. CDR3 bases: TGTGCCAGCAGCCAAGATTTAAGTTCTAATAGCAATCAGCCCCAGCATTTT.

The chain uses TRBV7-8 and TRBJ2-1, with 10 bases matching TRBD2. V shed 1 base, J shed 7 bases, and the junction held 7 bases outside the gene matches. Germline CDR1 and CDR2: SGHVS and FQNEAQ. The CDR3 runs to 16 residues. CDR3 in DNA: TGTGCCAGCAGCTTAGGTCTAGCGGGAGTGGGAAATGAGCAGTTCTTC. It translates to CASSLGLAGVGNEQFF.

The chain carries TRBV5-1 and TRBJ2-1; 11 bases are a match to TRBD2. Germline loops: CDR1 SGHRS, CDR2 YFSETQ. The CDR3 has 15 residues. The J segment lost 6 bases and the V segment lost 0 bases, leaving 2 bases of the junction unmatched. CDR3: CASSLGTSGLNEQFF. The CDR3 DNA is TGCGCCAGCAGCTTGGGGACTAGCGGGCTCAATGAGCAGTTCTTC.

The chain is built from TRBV5-1 and TRBJ2-5; D unclear. Trimming shortened V by 5 bases and J by 5 bases, and 10 bases separated the two germline ends. Germline CDR1 SGHRS, CDR2 YFSETQ. This CDR3 contains 12 residues. CDR3 in amino acids: CASRLISETQYF. The CDR3 DNA is TGCGCCAGCAGACTGATTTCGGAGACCCAGTACTTC.

Points on this clone: Other nucleotide sequences in the sample specify the same CDR3. J is TRBJ1-2 and V is TRBV5-1; no clear D gene. Germline-derived CDR1 and CDR2 are SGHRS and YFSETQ. Trimming took 0 bases from V and 4 from J, leaving 7 bases between them. This CDR3 is built from 13 residues. CDR3 residues: CASSLGTSYGYTF. CDR3 sequence (DNA): TGCGCCAGCAGCTTGGGCACGAGCTATGGCTACACCTTC.

This clone was observed once. V and J are TRBV10-1 and TRBJ2-1; TRBD1 matches at 8 bases. CDR3 size: 16 residues. The germline V gene encodes CDR1 WNHNN and CDR2 SYGVQD (reference sequence). V gave up 2 bases and J gave up 4 bases; unmatched junction bases: 7. The CDR3 protein is CASSETGTGPYNEQFF. For the CDR3, the DNA is TGCGCCAGCAGTGAGACCGGGACAGGCCCTTACAATGAGCAGTTCTTC.

The gene calls are TRBV19 and TRBJ2-3; D remains unclear. The CDR3 length is 17 residues. Germline V gene sequence: CDR1 LNHDA, CDR2 SQIVND (reference sequence). V dropped 1 base and J dropped 2 bases, with 16 bases sitting between them. CDR3: CASSIVKSSFYTDTQYF. The CDR3 DNA is TGTGCCAGTAGTATAGTTAAATCTTCGTTCTACACAGATACGCAGTATTTT.

The CDR3 reads CASSQDTKTSGANVLTF. DNA for the CDR3: TGCGCCAGCAGCCAAGATACTAAGACGTCCGGGGCCAACGTCCTGACTTTC. This chain uses TRBV4-3 with TRBJ2-6, with D hard to call. V lost 0 bases to trimming and J lost 4 bases, with 13 bases between them. Germline-derived CDR1 and CDR2 are LGHNA and YSLEER. The CDR3 extends over 17 amino acids.

This clone has at least ten counts. The rearrangement joins TRBV7-2 to TRBJ1-1; 11 nucleotides match TRBD1. The germline V gene encodes CDR1 SGHTA and CDR2 FQGNSA. This CDR3 comprises 16 residues. J lost 3 bases, V lost 5 bases, and 8 bases had no gene match. The CDR3 sequence: CASSTGTGGFYTEAFF. CDR3 coding DNA: TGTGCCAGCAGCACCGGGACAGGGGGATTTTACACTGAAGCTTTCTTT.

The sample holds one count of this clone. This chain uses TRBV29-1 with TRBJ2-1; 11 positions agree with TRBD2. In germline, CDR1 is SQVTM, CDR2 ANQGSEA. CDR3 length: 14 residues. The V and J ends lost 7 bases and 3 bases, in that order; junction bases with no gene match: 5. The CDR3 DNA sequence: TGCAGCGCTCACACTAGCGGGAGCTACAATGAGCAGTTCTTC. This gives the protein CSAHTSGSYNEQFF.

The chain links TRBV3-1 (or the pseudogene TRBV3-2) to TRBJ1-5; TRBD1 might be the D (6 bases). V dropped 1 base and J dropped 6 bases, with 10 bases sitting between them. Per the germline V gene, CDR1 is LGHDT and CDR2 is YNNKEL (reference sequence). This CDR3 has 14 residues. CDR3 residues: CASSQGLGGQPQHF. The CDR3 DNA follows: TGTGCCAGCAGCCAAGGGTTAGGGGGTCAGCCCCAGCATTTT.

This chain's CDR3 is CASSALGLAEYNEQFF. CDR3 coding DNA: TGTGCCAGCAGCGCCCTCGGACTAGCGGAGTACAATGAGCAGTTCTTC. This chain joins TRBV7-9 and TRBJ2-1; 10 bases match TRBD2. Per the germline V gene, CDR1 is SEHNR and CDR2 is FQNEAQ (reference sequence). V lost 5 bases and J lost 4; bases outside the gene matches: 8. The CDR3 totals 16 residues.

The V call is TRBV5-1, the J call TRBJ1-1; 7 nucleotides agree with TRBD1. The CDR3 is made up of 15 amino acids. CDR1 is SGHRS and CDR2 is YFSETQ in the germline V gene. With 1 base clipped from V and 2 bases from J, the junction kept 5 bases outside the gene matches. The CDR3 region has the DNA TGCGCCAGCAGCTTGCAGGGACAGATAAACACTGAAGCTTTCTTT. Translation gives CASSLQGQINTEAFF.

This clone was observed a single time. The genes are TRBV3-1 (or the pseudogene TRBV3-2) and TRBJ1-1; 7 positions agree with TRBD1. Germline CDR1 LGHDT, CDR2 YNNKEL (reference sequence). The CDR3 has 14 residues. V shed 2 bases, J shed 8 bases, and the junction held 8 bases outside the gene matches. DNA for the CDR3: TGTGCCAGCAGCCAAAAACAAGGGGGCCCAGAAGCTTTCTTT. This gives the protein CASSQKQGGPEAFF.